This T cell receptor beta chain was obtained from a study of shared clonotypes between healthy human individuals. CDR3 size: 14 residues. With 7 bases clipped from V and 6 bases from J, the junction kept 8 bases outside the gene matches. Per the germline V gene, CDR1 is SGDLS and CDR2 is YYNGEE. CD45RO-negative, CCR7-selected cells formed the naive CD8 fraction, which excluded terminally differentiated effector memory CD45RA+ cells. Produced via immunoSEQ multiplex PCR; TCRdb's table is partial and in-frame only. The table includes around 1,900,000 clones, roughly 93% detected once. V gene TRBV9 combines with J gene TRBJ2-3, with 10 bases fitting TRBD2. The receptor's source is a man aged 18 to 35 in good health. Some clones in this sample may be carry-over from other donors' samples. Input material: naive CD8+ T cells from PBMCs. The CDR3 nucleotides are TGTGCCAGCTGCAGCGGGAGGGTCTGTGATACGCAGTATTTT. Amino acid sequence: CASCSGRVCDTQYF.